The entry below describes one TCR beta chain. Its antigen remains undetermined. Base qualities are not recorded, but no much larger clone differs from it by a single base. This sample is part of a study of shared clonotypes between healthy human individuals (TCRdb year 2020). Study-wide context: The cohort included a few men and a couple of women between 18 and 49 years of age. To increase sequencing depth and limit assay-specific biases, different laboratories used diverse techniques to prepare libraries and sequence TCR repertoires. Per donor, three plates each were used for CD4 naive and CD4 memory, two for CD8 naive, and one for CD8 memory. Blood TCR repertoires of roughly five healthy adults were deeply sequenced to estimate repertoire size and the extent of clonotype sharing between individuals. Leukapheresis yielded between about 0.8 and 8.9 billion PBMCs per donor. Study-level results and caveats: Based on pairwise subsampling, the degree of clonotype sharing among donors was expected to be affected by sequencing depth. Because the study included only a small number of donors, the genetic and exposure-history diversity represented was limited. About 4.5% of naive CD4, 3.5% of naive CD8, 2.3% of memory CD4, and around 0.42% of memory CD8 clonotypes were shared across a handful of donors. Estimated clonotype richness was generally larger for naive than for memory subsets. Sampling was limited to blood, and TCR repertoires in tissue likely differ from TCR repertoires in blood. Higher generation probabilities were observed for clonotypes shared by all four sorted-subset donors than for non-shared clonotypes. Even with the large sequencing depth, rarefaction of the sorted-subset datasets indicated that sequencing was incomplete.

The CDR3 spans 15 residues, from the cysteine through the phenylalanine. The kept DNA is CDR3 alone, 45 bases in frame from the first base. From the germline V gene (reference sequence), CDR1 is MNHNY and CDR2 is SVGAGI. Relative to germline, V is missing 2 bases and J is missing 2 bases, with 4 bases of the junction outside any gene match. CD8 naive samples consisted of CD45RO-negative cells that were positively selected for CCR7, yielding a CD45RA+CCR7+ population without TemRA cells. The donors were healthy, HIV-negative adults with no recently reported acute infections or vaccinations. Only Caucasian adults living in Nashville, Tennessee, USA were represented among the donors. Blood was collected by leukapheresis, and PBMCs were isolated by Ficoll-Histopaque density gradient centrifugation and then cryopreserved in liquid nitrogen vapor phase. Analytical flow cytometry was used to check the purity and quantity of every magnetically sorted T cell population. Genomic DNA was isolated from each sorted fraction and quantified by UV absorbance on a Nanodrop 2000c.

Using the deep immunoSEQ assay, TCR CDR3 regions were amplified from genomic DNA by multiplex PCR. For each cell subset, the extracted genomic DNA was distributed evenly across all wells of several immunoSEQ 96-well plates, and each plate served as one replicate. For sorted subsets, around 0.2 ug of genomic DNA, equivalent to around 30,000 T cell genomes, went into each replicate PCR. Purified libraries were measured with a Qubit 3.0 fluorometer, size-checked on a Bioanalyzer 2100, and measured again with the KAPA Library Quantification kit. Each immunoSEQ 96-well plate was sequenced on its own single-read 150-cycle Illumina NextSeq 550 flow cell. For the original study's pipeline: Because only junctional sequences without quality scores were contained in the immunoSEQ output, filtering matching that applied to full-length reads could not be performed. Sequences were annotated with PyIR, a Python wrapper for IgBLAST v1.9, and V/J genes and CDR3 were assigned using IMGT germline references. Any read was removed if the V/J assignment was weak (E-value above 1e-6), the CDR3 was missing, or the read contained stop codons, out-of-frame junctions, or ambiguous translated residues. V3J clonotypes were defined as sequences sharing the same inferred V gene, J gene, and CDR3 amino acid sequence. The percentage overlap between two repertoires was calculated by dividing the number of shared unique clonotypes by the size of the smaller repertoire. Repertoire richness was assessed with RTK rarefaction, the Chao1 estimator, and Recon v2.1 estimates of unobserved clonotypes. Generation probabilities were computed with OLGA for all TCRbeta clonotypes obtained by the gDNA method from a handful of donors. TCRdb mirrors the immuneACCESS table, restricted to in-frame sequences. Some clones are absent from its copies; in checked studies, under half trace to an unresolved V gene, and the reason for the others is unknown. V and J calls and clone size come straight from that table; D and trimming were deduced from the DNA. Here the sample has roughly 2,000,000 clones; about 93% occur a single time. More than 1.5% of the sample goes to the ten largest clones.

Rearrangement joined TRBV6-6 to TRBJ1-2; 8 bases in the junction line up with TRBD1. Sequences were obtained from naive CD8+ T cells from PBMCs. Per the publication, the cell subset or site label means: CD45RA+CCR7+. The sequence was collected from a man aged 18 to 30 in good health. Some clones in this sample may be carry-over from other donors' samples. Here the CDR3 is given as CASSYVTGANYGYTF. In nucleotide form, the sequence is TGTGCCAGCAGTTACGTGACAGGGGCCAACTATGGCTACACCTTC.